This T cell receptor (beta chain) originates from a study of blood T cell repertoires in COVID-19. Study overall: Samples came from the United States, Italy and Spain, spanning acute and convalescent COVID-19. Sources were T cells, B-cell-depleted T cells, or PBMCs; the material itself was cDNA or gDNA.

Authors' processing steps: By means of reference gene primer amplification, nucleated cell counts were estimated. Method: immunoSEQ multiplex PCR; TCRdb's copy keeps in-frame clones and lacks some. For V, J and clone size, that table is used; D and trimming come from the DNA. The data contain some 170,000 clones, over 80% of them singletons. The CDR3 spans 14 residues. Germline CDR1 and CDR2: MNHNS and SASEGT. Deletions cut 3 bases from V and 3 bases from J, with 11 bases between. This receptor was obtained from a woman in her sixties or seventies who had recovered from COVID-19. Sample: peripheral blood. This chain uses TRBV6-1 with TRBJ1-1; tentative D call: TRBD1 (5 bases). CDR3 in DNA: TGTGCCAGCAGTGACAATCAAGGGGACACTGAAGCTTTCTTT. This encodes CASSDNQGDTEAFF.